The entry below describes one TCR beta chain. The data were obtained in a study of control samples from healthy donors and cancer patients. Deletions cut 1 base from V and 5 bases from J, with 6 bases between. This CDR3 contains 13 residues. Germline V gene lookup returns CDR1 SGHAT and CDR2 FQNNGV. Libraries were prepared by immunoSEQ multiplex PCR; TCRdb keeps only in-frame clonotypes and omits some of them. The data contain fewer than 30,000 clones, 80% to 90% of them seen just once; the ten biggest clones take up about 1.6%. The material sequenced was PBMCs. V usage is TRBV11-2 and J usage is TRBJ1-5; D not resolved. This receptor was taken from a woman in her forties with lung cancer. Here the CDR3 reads CASSLAGYQPQHF. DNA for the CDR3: TGTGCCAGCAGCTTAGCTGGGTATCAGCCCCAGCATTTT.